This T cell receptor beta chain derives from a study of beta chain features in type 1 diabetes. As regards this clone: Antigen unknown.

The isolated RNA, all of it, was reverse transcribed, so expressed TCRB transcripts were what got sequenced. Naive, central memory and regulatory T cell samples produced a mean of about 3.5 million reads. Sequencing used immunoSEQ multiplex PCR; TCRdb keeps in-frame clones, though not all of them. The sample consists of fewer than 45,000 clones, 55% to 70% of them appearing once. Findings and caveats of the study: Sequencing from cDNA could over-represent high-TCR-expressing cells. At VDJ recombination sites, type 1 diabetes patients had fewer insertions and more deleted nucleotides.

One heparinised draw of blood, averaging roughly 110 mL, came from each donor. The junction had 6 bases not matched to a gene; V was cut back by 7 bases and J by 3 bases. Per germline, CDR1 SNHLY and CDR2 FYNNEI. The CDR3 runs 13 residues. Sequencing was carried out using Tregs from blood. This sequence joins TRBV2 and TRBJ2-7; 7 nucleotides agree with TRBD1. This TCR derives from a woman aged 25 to 39 in good health. DNA of the CDR3: TGTGCCAGCAAACGGGACAGAATCTACGAGCAGTACTTC. Translation: CASKRDRIYEQYF. The full variable domain, rest sourced from reference TRBV2 and TRBJ2-7, is EPEVTQTPSHQVTQMGQEVILRCVPISNHLYFYWYRQILGQKVEFLVSFYNNEISEKSEIFDDQFSVERPDGSNFTLKIRSTKLEDSAMYFCASKRDRIYEQYFGPGTRLTVT.